The 30 T cell receptor beta chains in this list originate from one sample, sequenced in a study of technical replicates of blood from a few donors (dated by TCRdb to the late 2010s). Library prep was done by the immunoSEQ multiplex PCR assay. TCRdb stores this immuneACCESS table with in-frame sequences only. Part of the clones is absent; in the studies checked, under half of the shortfall reflects unresolved V genes, and no reason is known for the rest. The sample data list 55,000 to 75,000 clones, and 70% to 90% of these were observed just once. Around 5.2% of the sample belongs to the ten largest clones. The specimen was PBMCs. The receptors originated from a human donor in good health. Some clones in this sample may be carry-over from other donors' samples.

The chain is built from TRBV19 and TRBJ1-4, with no clear D. The CDR3 covers 11 residues. Trimming stripped 3 bases from V and 7 bases from J, with 3 bases between. Germline V gene data show CDR1 as LNHDA and CDR2 as SQIVND (reference sequence). The CDR3 region has the DNA TGTGCCAGTAGTATCGGTGAAAAACTGTTTTTT. This gives the protein CASSIGEKLFF.

V is TRBV9 and J is TRBJ2-3, with D tentatively TRBD2 (5 bases). The V gene's germline CDR1 is SGDLS and CDR2 YYNGEE. The V and J ends lost 0 bases and 2 bases respectively, with 7 bases between them. There are 14 residues in the CDR3. The CDR3 here is CASSVGEITDTQYF. CDR3 bases: TGTGCCAGCAGCGTAGGGGAGATCACAGATACGCAGTATTTT. Full variable domain (outside the CDR3, taken from reference TRBV9 and TRBJ2-3): DSGVTQTPKHLITATGQRVTLRCSPRSGDLSVYWYQQSLDQGLQFLIQYYNGEERAKGNILERFSAQQFPDLHSELNLSSLELGDSALYFCASSVGEITDTQYFGPGTRLTVL.

The rearrangement joins TRBV21-1 to TRBJ1-6; TRBD1, as called in the table, went unchecked against the DNA. TRBV21-1 is reported as a pseudogene. CDR3 length: 18 amino acids. CDR3 in amino acids: CASSNPVVQGACNSPLHF. The CDR3 DNA follows: TGTGCCAGCAGCAACCCCGTGGTGCAGGGGGCTTGTAATTCACCCCTCCACTTT.

V and J are TRBV5-1 and TRBJ1-2; D uncertain. Germline CDR1 and CDR2: SGHRS and YFSETQ. The CDR3 totals 13 residues. V shed 5 bases and J shed 4 bases, with 12 bases lying between them. CDR3 nucleotides: TGCGCCAGCAGAACAATGTCGGGCTATGGCTACACCTTC. This translates into CASRTMSGYGYTF. The full variable domain, rest sourced from reference TRBV5-1 and TRBJ1-2, is KAGVTQTPRYLIKTRGQQVTLSCSPISGHRSVSWYQQTPGQGLQFLFEYFSETQRNKGNFPGRFSGRQFSNSRSEMNVSTLELGDSALYLCASRTMSGYGYTFGSGTRLTVV.

V and J are TRBV6-5 and TRBJ1-4, with 9 bases that match TRBD1. CDR1 and CDR2 from the germline V gene are MNHEY and SVGAGI. CDR3 length equals 15 residues. The V segment lost 0 bases and the J segment 8 bases; nucleotides outside the gene matches: 4. The CDR3 nucleotides are TGTGCCAGCAGTTACTCGGACAGGGGTCGGGAAAAACTGTTTTTT. Translation gives CASSYSDRGREKLFF.

The V call is TRBV4-2, the J call TRBJ1-2, with D possibly being TRBD1 (5 bases). CDR3 length: 14 residues. Germline V gene sequence: CDR1 LGHNA, CDR2 YNFKEQ. V lost 4 bases to trimming and J lost 4 bases, with 13 bases between them. The chain's CDR3 is CASSPRGDFYGYTF. CDR3 nucleotides: TGTGCCAGCAGCCCGCGAGGGGACTTCTATGGCTACACCTTC.

The gene calls are TRBV6-6 and TRBJ2-1, with 10 bases fitting TRBD2. The V segment lost 6 bases and the J segment 7 bases; nucleotides outside the gene matches: 12. This CDR3 spans 16 amino acids. The V gene's germline CDR1 is MNHNY and CDR2 SVGAGI (reference sequence). The CDR3 nucleotides are TGTGCCAGCAGGGGGCCGCAAGCGGGAGGGAGGAATGAGCAGTTCTTC. Its protein is CASRGPQAGGRNEQFF.

The chain employs TRBV5-1 and TRBJ2-5, with a tentative D call TRBD2 (5 bases). From germline, CDR1 is SGHRS and CDR2 YFSETQ. The CDR3 loop spans 17 amino acids. Trimming took off 1 base at V and 0 bases at J, with 16 bases between the two ends. CDR3 residues: CASSLLSREGDQETQYF. CDR3 bases: TGCGCCAGCAGCTTGCTTTCTCGTGAGGGAGACCAAGAGACCCAGTACTTC. Combining the CDR3 with reference TRBV5-1 and TRBJ2-5 gives the whole variable domain KAGVTQTPRYLIKTRGQQVTLSCSPISGHRSVSWYQQTPGQGLQFLFEYFSETQRNKGNFPGRFSGRQFSNSRSEMNVSTLELGDSALYLCASSLLSREGDQETQYFGPGTRLLVL.

The chain combines TRBV4-1 with TRBJ1-3; D might be TRBD1 (5 bases). Germline assignment: CDR1 MGHRA and CDR2 YSYEKL. There are 19 residues in the CDR3. Trimming stripped 4 bases from V and 4 bases from J, with 26 bases between. CDR3 DNA sequence: TGCGCCAGCAGCCCCTCCGATTGGCAGGGTGTAAGGATGGGAAACACCATATATTTT. This codes for CASSPSDWQGVRMGNTIYF.

This chain joins TRBV14 and TRBJ2-1; 12 positions agree with TRBD2. Germline CDR1 reads SGHDN; CDR2 reads FVKESK. After removal of 4 bases from V and 0 bases from J, the junction contained 16 bases not matched to a gene. The CDR3 runs to 21 residues. CDR3 coding DNA: TGTGCCAGCAGCCGCTCTTTTAGGGCTAGCGGGGGGGATAGCTCCTACAATGAGCAGTTCTTC. It specifies CASSRSFRASGGDSSYNEQFF. The entire variable domain, with the rest obtained from reference TRBV14 and TRBJ2-1, is as follows: EAGVTQFPSHSVIEKGQTVTLRCDPISGHDNLYWYRRVMGKEIKFLLHFVKESKQDESGMPNNRFLAERTGGTYSTLKVQPAELEDSGVYFCASSRSFRASGGDSSYNEQFFGPGTRLTVL.

The V gene is TRBV6-1, the J gene TRBJ1-1, with D perhaps matching TRBD1 (5 bases). The germline gives CDR1 MNHNS, CDR2 SASEGT. CDR3 size: 16 residues. Trimming took 3 bases from V and 0 from J, leaving 14 bases between them. The CDR3 DNA is TGTGCCAGCAGTGATCCATTCAGGGTCGTGAACACTGAAGCTTTCTTT. Translation: CASSDPFRVVNTEAFF.

The chain links TRBV6-6 to TRBJ1-2; no definite D call. The germline V gene has CDR1 MNHNY and CDR2 SVGAGI (reference sequence). This CDR3 is 14 amino acids long. V shed 4 bases and J shed 8 bases, with 17 bases lying between them. CDR3 DNA sequence: TGTGCCAGCAGTTTCGCGACCCAGGAGGAAGGCTACACCTTC. This translates into CASSFATQEEGYTF.

J is TRBJ2-7 and V is TRBV2, with 7 nucleotides matching TRBD2. J was trimmed by 2 bases and V by 8 bases; bases with no gene match: 0. Germline CDR1 and CDR2: SNHLY and FYNNEI. The CDR3 is made up of 11 amino acids. The CDR3: CASGGAYEQYF. The CDR3 DNA is TGTGCCAGCGGGGGGGCCTACGAGCAGTACTTC.

This clone is termed medium-sized. Written as DNA, the CDR3 is TGTGCCAGCAGGGACCGGGACAGATTGAATTCACCCCTCCACTTT. Amino acid sequence: CASRDRDRLNSPLHF. This chain uses TRBV6-1 with TRBJ1-6, with TRBD1 matching 7 bases. J lost 7 bases, V lost 6 bases, and 9 bases had no gene match. CDR1 and CDR2 (germline): MNHNS, SASEGT. There are 15 residues in the CDR3.

This clone was recorded a few times. The rearrangement links TRBV6-5 to TRBJ2-7; D possibly corresponds to TRBD1 (6 bases). V dropped 5 bases and J dropped 2 bases, with 16 bases sitting between them. CDR3 size: 15 residues. Per germline, CDR1 MNHEY and CDR2 SVGAGI. The CDR3 bases are TGTGCCAGCAGTGCTCCAGGGGAAGGCACCTACGAGCAGTACTTC. This codes for CASSAPGEGTYEQYF.

The chain carries TRBV5-1 and TRBJ2-1; TRBD2 aligns across 8 bases. V gave up 3 bases and J gave up 4 bases; unmatched junction bases: 9. This CDR3 comprises 16 residues. From germline, CDR1 is SGHRS and CDR2 YFSETQ. CDR3 bases: TGCGCCAGCAGCTACGCGGGGGGTGGGGATTACAATGAGCAGTTCTTC. Amino acids: CASSYAGGGDYNEQFF.

The chain employs TRBV30 and TRBJ2-1; D may be TRBD1 (7 bases). There are 15 residues in the CDR3. Per germline, CDR1 GTSNPN and CDR2 SVGIG (reference sequence). The V and J ends lost 2 bases and 8 bases respectively, with 19 bases between them. CDR3 amino acids: CAWSQGGLVGYEQFF. The CDR3 nucleotides are TGTGCCTGGAGTCAGGGGGGACTCGTCGGCTATGAGCAGTTCTTC.

The rearrangement joins TRBV11-3 to TRBJ1-5; no firm D call. CDR3 length: 12 residues. CDR1 and CDR2 (germline): SGHNT, YENEEA. Trimming stripped 8 bases from V and 4 bases from J, with 9 bases between. In DNA, the CDR3 is TGTGCCAGCGTTGGTCGGAATCAGCCCCAGCATTTT. Translating it yields CASVGRNQPQHF.

V gene TRBV29-1 combines with J gene TRBJ2-7; 7 bases match TRBD1. Germline loops: CDR1 SQVTM, CDR2 ANQGSEA. The CDR3 loop spans 13 amino acids. J gave up 3 bases and V 6 bases, and 8 bases lay outside the gene matches. The CDR3 region is CSVSSPGGYEQYF. CDR3 nucleotides: TGCAGCGTCAGCAGCCCAGGGGGCTACGAGCAGTACTTC.

This clone was seen a few times. The chain joins TRBV19 to TRBJ2-7; D possibly corresponds to TRBD2 (6 bases). The CDR3 loop spans 15 amino acids. Trimming took off 5 bases at V and 3 bases at J, with 17 bases between the two ends. Germline V gene lookup returns CDR1 LNHDA and CDR2 SQIVND (reference sequence). CDR3 in amino acids: CASSPYLATHYEQYF. The DNA for the CDR3 is TGTGCCAGTAGTCCCTACCTAGCGACGCACTACGAGCAGTACTTC.

The chain uses TRBV5-6 and TRBJ2-5; the match to TRBD2 covers 8 bases. Losses at the gene ends were 2 bases for V and 0 bases for J; bases not matched to a gene: 9. This CDR3 has 17 amino acids. Germline CDR1 reads SGHDT; CDR2 reads YYEEEE. The CDR3: CASSFARTSTNQETQYF. In DNA form, the CDR3 reads TGTGCCAGCAGCTTTGCCCGGACTAGCACTAACCAAGAGACCCAGTACTTC.

The chain links TRBV6-5 to TRBJ2-2, with a weak D call TRBD2 (7 bases). The CDR3 is made up of 15 amino acids. V was trimmed by 7 bases and J by 1 base, leaving 13 bases between them. Germline V gene sequence: CDR1 MNHEY, CDR2 SVGAGI. CDR3 in amino acids: CASNDGGLNTGELFF. As DNA, the CDR3 is TGTGCCAGCAACGACGGGGGGCTGAACACCGGGGAGCTGTTTTTT.

The chain combines TRBV6-5 with TRBJ2-7; D is perhaps TRBD1 (5 bases). Trimming left V 3 bases short and J 1 base short, with 13 bases between. Per germline, CDR1 MNHEY and CDR2 SVGAGI. The CDR3 has 15 residues. The CDR3 spells CASSYNRYSSYEQYF. The CDR3 region has the DNA TGTGCCAGCAGTTATAACAGGTACTCTTCCTACGAGCAGTACTTC.

The chain joins TRBV7-2 to TRBJ1-1, with D uncertain. Germline CDR1 SGHTA, CDR2 FQGNSA. The CDR3 is made up of 14 amino acids. Trimming took 5 bases from V and 11 from J, leaving 21 bases between them. The DNA of the CDR3 is TGTGCCAGCAGCCCCACGCGTGTTAGCAGATCTGCTTTCTTT. The encoded protein is CASSPTRVSRSAFF. The entire variable domain, with the rest obtained from reference TRBV7-2 and TRBJ1-1, is as follows: GAGVSQSPSNKVTEKGKDVELRCDPISGHTALYWYRQSLGQGLEFLIYFQGNSAPDKSGLPSDRFSAERTGGSVSTLTIQRTQQEDSAVYLCASSPTRVSRSAFFGQGTRLTVV.

This clone was picked up one time. The chain is built from TRBV5-1 and TRBJ2-3; D is ambiguous. V gave up 0 bases and J gave up 2 bases, with 10 bases separating them. The CDR3 has 15 residues. In germline, CDR1 is SGHRS, CDR2 YFSETQ. CDR3 nucleotide sequence: TGCGCCAGCAGCTTGGACTTCGTCCACACAGATACGCAGTATTTT. Protein: CASSLDFVHTDTQYF.

This sequence joins TRBV4-2 and TRBJ2-6; 9 bases are shared with TRBD2. Germline-derived CDR1 and CDR2 are LGHNA and YNFKEQ. V shed 0 bases and J 0 bases; nucleotides not matched to a gene: 6. This CDR3 has 19 residues. The CDR3 reads CASSQDKAGGYSGANVLTF. CDR3 bases: TGTGCCAGCAGCCAAGATAAAGCGGGGGGTTACTCTGGGGCCAACGTCCTGACTTTC.

V usage is TRBV5-1 and J usage is TRBJ1-1; the D is unclear. Trimming removed 8 bases from V and 0 bases from J, with 11 bases in between. This CDR3 is built from 13 residues. Germline CDR1 and CDR2: SGHRS and YFSETQ. CDR3 nucleotides: TGCGCCAGTCAGGTCGAGATGAACACTGAAGCTTTCTTT. Translation gives CASQVEMNTEAFF.

This clone has just one count. The chain is built from TRBV9 and TRBJ2-1; the match to TRBD2 covers 7 bases. The J segment lost 7 bases and the V segment lost 1 base, leaving 2 bases of the junction unmatched. CDR1 and CDR2 (germline): SGDLS, YYNGEE. CDR3 length: 13 amino acids. The CDR3 bases are TGTGCCAGCAGCGTAAGACTAGCAAATGAGCAGTTCTTC. Its translation: CASSVRLANEQFF.

The chain couples TRBV5-6 to TRBJ2-3, with 7 bases that match TRBD2. CDR1 and CDR2 from the germline V gene are SGHDT and YYEEEE. The junction had 10 bases not matched to a gene; V was cut back by 2 bases and J by 1 base. This CDR3 contains 17 residues. CDR3 in amino acids: CASSLRTSVTGTDTQYF. As DNA, the CDR3 is TGTGCCAGCAGCTTACGCACTAGCGTAACCGGCACAGATACGCAGTATTTT.

The rearrangement uses TRBV4-2 and TRBJ2-2, with 8 bases fitting TRBD1. The germline gives CDR1 LGHNA, CDR2 YNFKEQ. CDR3 length: 17 residues. Trimming took 1 base from V and 2 from J; bases not matched to a gene: 6. Here the CDR3 reads CASSQAGTGGNTGELFF. The CDR3 DNA sequence: TGTGCCAGCAGCCAAGCGGGAACAGGGGGTAACACCGGGGAGCTGTTTTTT.